Reported below is one T cell receptor (beta chain). Its matching antigen is unknown. The source of the sample is a study of CD8 T cells in ankylosing spondylitis. Trimming shortened V by 1 base and J by 7 bases, and 12 bases separated the two germline ends. The germline CDR1 and CDR2 sequences are SGHRS and YFSETQ. The length of the CDR3 is 14 residues. Study-wide results and limits: Ankylosing spondylitis blood seemed to carry a telltale TCR beta motif made of seven or eight highly homologous variants. A number of the motif variants had already been described in reactive arthritis synovial fluid and blood. Disease-linked clones, CD8+, were relatively rare in peripheral blood. Researchers reportedly found disease-linked clones significantly enriched in matched ankylosing spondylitis synovial fluid.

MiXCR was run by TCRdb on the 5' RACE reads, yielding one entry per CDR3 protein. Among around 390,000 distinct CDR3 sequences listed, approximately 20% were seen once. The sequenced material came from blood, either unsorted or a sorted T cell fraction (not recorded which). This clonotype originated in a male donor with ankylosing spondylitis. This chain joins TRBV5-1 and TRBJ2-1; possible D gene TRBD1, 6 bases. The CDR3 loop is CASSLRQAINEQFF. In DNA, the CDR3 is TGCGCCAGCAGCTTGCGACAGGCAATTAATGAGCAGTTCTTC. Based on the CDR3 plus reference TRBV5-1 and TRBJ2-1, the full variable domain is KAGVTQTPRYLIKTRGQQVTLSCSPISGHRSVSWYQQTPGQGLQFLFEYFSETQRNKGNFPGRFSGRQFSNSRSEMNVSTLELGDSALYLCASSLRQAINEQFFGPGTRLTVL.